The 20 T cell receptor beta chains presented below share a single source sample, sequenced in a study of T cell responses to AZD1222 COVID-19 vaccine. Method: immunoSEQ multiplex PCR; TCRdb's copy keeps in-frame clones and lacks some. The sample contains 120,000 or so clones, approximately 85% of which appear only once. This specimen was peripheral blood, taken on day 0 of AZD1222 vaccination. These TCRs come from an adult in good health.

This clone was seen once. The rearrangement uses TRBV4-1 and TRBJ1-2, with TRBD1 as a possible D gene (5 bases). CDR1 MGHRA and CDR2 YSYEKL come from the germline V gene. Trimming removed 4 bases at V and 0 bases at J, with 12 bases between. This CDR3 region has 15 residues. This CDR3 reads CASSPSGQANYGYTF. The CDR3 DNA sequence: TGCGCCAGCAGCCCGTCGGGGCAGGCTAACTATGGCTACACCTTC.

The genes are TRBV4-1 and TRBJ1-6; possible D gene TRBD1, 5 bases. Germline CDR1 MGHRA, CDR2 YSYEKL. Trimming took off 4 bases at V and 11 bases at J, with 21 bases between the two ends. This CDR3 comprises 16 residues. CDR3 bases: TGCGCCAGCAGCCCTTCCGGGCGGGGGAAGAATCCACCCCTCCACTTT. It is translated as CASSPSGRGKNPPLHF.

This clone showed up just a few times. The chain employs TRBV4-3 and TRBJ1-2, with 9 bases identical to TRBD1. This CDR3 contains 17 residues. V gave up 2 bases and J gave up 4 bases; unmatched junction bases: 11. The germline gives CDR1 LGHNA, CDR2 YSLEER. CDR3: CASSQSIQGARGYGYTF. CDR3 sequence (DNA): TGCGCCAGCAGCCAAAGTATACAGGGGGCGCGGGGCTATGGCTACACCTTC.

Only one count was recorded for this clone. This sequence joins TRBV6-5 and TRBJ2-7, with 8 bases identical to TRBD2. This CDR3 region has 15 residues. Germline V gene sequence: CDR1 MNHEY, CDR2 SVGAGI. With 4 bases clipped from V and 5 bases from J, the junction kept 10 bases outside the gene matches. Here the CDR3 DNA reads TGTGCCAGCAGTTCGGCCGGGACTAGGATGGACGAGCAGTACTTC. Its translation is CASSSAGTRMDEQYF.

The V and J genes are TRBV6-5 and TRBJ1-5; D uncertain. Germline loops: CDR1 MNHEY, CDR2 SVGAGI. CDR3 length: 12 residues. Trimming took 7 bases from V and 4 from J, leaving 8 bases between them. CDR3 protein: CASTNANQPQHF. In DNA form, the CDR3 reads TGTGCCAGCACAAACGCTAATCAGCCCCAGCATTTT.

The V gene is TRBV3-1 (or the pseudogene TRBV3-2), the J gene TRBJ2-7; 7 nucleotides line up with TRBD1. CDR1 and CDR2 (germline): LGHDT, YNNKEL (reference sequence). After removal of 4 bases from V and 7 bases from J, the junction contained 4 bases not matched to a gene. The CDR3 spans 12 residues. Here the CDR3 DNA reads TGTGCCAGCAGCCCCACAGGGGTTGAGCAGTACTTC. Its translation: CASSPTGVEQYF.

The V and J genes are TRBV6-5 and TRBJ2-7; TRBD1 matches at 7 bases. The length of the CDR3 is 14 residues. Germline trimming cut 9 bases from V and 2 bases from J; bases unmatched to any gene: 10. CDR1 is MNHEY and CDR2 is SVGAGI in the germline V gene. CDR3 region: CASQLEGGPYEQYF. In DNA form, the CDR3 reads TGTGCCAGTCAGTTAGAAGGGGGCCCCTACGAGCAGTACTTC.

The V gene is TRBV3-1 (or the pseudogene TRBV3-2), the J gene TRBJ1-5; D unclear. The germline V gene has CDR1 LGHDT and CDR2 YNNKEL (reference sequence). Trimming shortened V by 1 base and J by 4 bases, and 2 bases separated the two germline ends. The CDR3 has 12 amino acids. CDR3 sequence (DNA): TGTGCCAGCAGCCAAGGGAATCAGCCCCAGCATTTT. Protein product: CASSQGNQPQHF.

This chain links TRBV27 with TRBJ1-4; 10 positions match TRBD1. CDR3 size: 16 residues. After removal of 5 bases from V and 0 bases from J, the junction contained 3 bases not matched to a gene. Germline V gene data show CDR1 as MNHEY and CDR2 as SMNVEV (reference sequence). In nucleotides, the CDR3 is TGTGCCAGCAGTCCCGACAGGGGGCCAACTAATGAAAAACTGTTTTTT. Amino acid sequence: CASSPDRGPTNEKLFF.

The chain joins TRBV7-2 to TRBJ2-1; the D gene is possibly TRBD2 (6 bases). CDR1 SGHTA and CDR2 FQGNSA come from the germline V gene. V gave up 3 bases and J gave up 1 base, with 19 bases separating them. The CDR3 totals 18 residues. The chain's CDR3 is CASSFRALSGGSYNEQFF. The CDR3, as DNA: TGTGCCAGCAGCTTCCGAGCCCTTAGCGGTGGGTCCTACAATGAGCAGTTCTTC.

This chain links TRBV19 with TRBJ1-6; D remains unclear. This CDR3 comprises 14 residues. In germline, CDR1 is LNHDA, CDR2 SQIVND (reference sequence). V lost 7 bases, J lost 8 bases, and 15 bases lay in between. The CDR3 protein is CASTTAEPDSPLHF. Here the CDR3 DNA reads TGTGCCAGTACTACAGCCGAACCCGATTCACCCCTCCACTTT.

This clone occurred once. V is TRBV2 and J is TRBJ2-1; 10 bases match TRBD2. V shed 10 bases, J shed 5 bases, and the junction held 11 bases outside the gene matches. CDR1 is SNHLY and CDR2 is FYNNEI in the germline V gene. The CDR3 covers 15 residues. In DNA, the CDR3 is TGTGCCATCCCGAGGGGGACTAGCGCCCACAATGAGCAGTTCTTC. This gives the protein CAIPRGTSAHNEQFF. The variable domain in full, completed from reference TRBV2 and TRBJ2-1, reads EPEVTQTPSHQVTQMGQEVILRCVPISNHLYFYWYRQILGQKVEFLVSFYNNEISEKSEIFDDQFSVERPDGSNFTLKIRSTKLEDSAMYFCAIPRGTSAHNEQFFGPGTRLTVL.

This chain links TRBV3-1 (or the pseudogene TRBV3-2) with TRBJ2-3, with D perhaps given as TRBD1 or TRBD2 (5 bases each). Trimming pared 3 bases from V and 6 bases from J, leaving 13 bases between. CDR1 LGHDT and CDR2 YNNKEL come from the germline V gene (reference sequence). The CDR3 loop spans 14 amino acids. The CDR3, as DNA: TGTGCCAGCAGCCAGCCCAGGGACCTGGATACGCAGTATTTT. Translating gives CASSQPRDLDTQYF.

This chain uses TRBV28 with TRBJ1-1, with D uncertain. The CDR3 runs 14 residues. V dropped 0 bases and J dropped 4 bases, with 9 bases sitting between them. Germline V lookup: CDR1 MDHEN, CDR2 SYDVKM. CDR3 loop: CASSLWGGPTEAFF. CDR3 nucleotides: TGTGCCAGCAGTTTATGGGGCGGACCCACTGAAGCTTTCTTT. The full variable domain, with the rest looked up from reference TRBV28 and TRBJ1-1, is DVKVTQSSRYLVKRTGEKVFLECVQDMDHENMFWYRQDPGLGLRLIYFSYDVKMKEKGDIPEGYSVSREKKERFSLILESASTNQTSMYLCASSLWGGPTEAFFGQGTRLTVV.

The gene calls are TRBV7-8 and TRBJ1-1, with D unresolved. CDR3 size: 16 residues. Germline lookup yields CDR1 SGHVS and CDR2 FQNEAQ. Trimming removed 6 bases from V and 3 bases from J, with 20 bases in between. The CDR3 DNA follows: TGTGCCAGCAGTTCGGGAGGGTTACGAAGGGACACTGAAGCTTTCTTT. Encoded protein: CASSSGGLRRDTEAFF.

The J gene is TRBJ1-1, the V gene TRBV2; D unresolved. CDR1 and CDR2 (germline): SNHLY, FYNNEI. This CDR3 region has 12 residues. V was shortened by 8 bases and J by 4 bases, with 11 bases between the two germline ends. The CDR3 sequence: CASGREVTEAFF. Here the CDR3 DNA reads TGTGCCAGCGGACGGGAGGTCACTGAAGCTTTCTTT. Variable domain in full (rest from reference TRBV2 and TRBJ1-1): EPEVTQTPSHQVTQMGQEVILRCVPISNHLYFYWYRQILGQKVEFLVSFYNNEISEKSEIFDDQFSVERPDGSNFTLKIRSTKLEDSAMYFCASGREVTEAFFGQGTRLTVV.

The chain links TRBV2 to TRBJ1-2, with a weak D call TRBD1 (5 bases). The CDR3 extends over 13 amino acids. From germline, CDR1 is SNHLY and CDR2 FYNNEI. The germline V and J ends were trimmed by 2 bases and 4 bases, with 8 bases remaining between them. CDR3 DNA: TGTGCCAGCAGTGAATCAGGGTCCTATGGCTACACCTTC. Amino acids: CASSESGSYGYTF.

This chain joins TRBV3-1 (or the pseudogene TRBV3-2) and TRBJ1-6, with D uncertain. This CDR3 is 15 amino acids long. Germline CDR1 LGHDT, CDR2 YNNKEL (reference sequence). Trimming took 4 bases from V and 0 from J, leaving 7 bases between them. The CDR3 sequence is CASSPAGSYNSPLHF. The CDR3 region has the DNA TGTGCCAGCAGCCCCGCGGGCTCCTATAATTCACCCCTCCACTTT.

The chain links TRBV5-1 to TRBJ1-2, with unresolved D. Per germline, CDR1 SGHRS and CDR2 YFSETQ. CDR3 size: 14 residues. With 7 bases removed from V and 3 bases from J, the gap between germline ends came to 16 bases. Here the CDR3 DNA reads TGCGCCAGCCGCCTGAACACGGCGGACTATGGCTACACCTTC. Protein product: CASRLNTADYGYTF.

The J gene is TRBJ1-5, the V gene TRBV30; unclear D gene. The V end lost 5 bases, the J end lost 4 bases, and 3 bases lay between the germline ends. This CDR3 contains 10 residues. Germline V gene data show CDR1 as GTSNPN and CDR2 as SVGIG (reference sequence). The CDR3 region has the DNA TGTGCCTGGGAGAATCAGCCCCAGCATTTT. Residues: CAWENQPQHF.